Below, 10 T cell receptor beta chains from the same sample are listed, as sequenced in a study of cytomegalovirus exposure and HLA in healthy donors. The protocol was immunoSEQ multiplex PCR, while the TCRdb copy is restricted to in-frame clones and leaves out a portion. Of about 150,000 clones listed, 85% to 90% were seen once; the top ten hold approximately 2.2%. Sequenced: PBMCs. All receptors come from a human donor in good health.

V gene TRBV7-8 combines with J gene TRBJ1-3; D is unclear. CDR1 is SGHVS and CDR2 is FQNEAQ in the germline V gene. CDR3 size: 16 residues. V gave up 0 bases and J gave up 7 bases, with 16 bases separating them. The DNA of the CDR3 is TGTGCCAGCAGCTTAGCGAGCCGACACTCGTTGAACACCATATATTTT. Its translation: CASSLASRHSLNTIYF.

This chain connects TRBV27 to TRBJ1-2, with TRBD1 identical over 7 bases. Germline V gene sequence: CDR1 MNHEY, CDR2 SMNVEV (reference sequence). V shed 5 bases and J 4 bases; nucleotides not matched to a gene: 4. The CDR3 covers 13 residues. The CDR3 sequence: CASSIDRAYGYTF. The CDR3 nucleotides read TGTGCCAGCAGTATCGACAGGGCCTATGGCTACACCTTC.

This rearrangement joins TRBV29-1 to TRBJ2-2, with D perhaps TRBD1 (6 bases). CDR3 length: 14 amino acids. Germline V gene data show CDR1 as SQVTM and CDR2 as ANQGSEA. The V gene lost 4 bases and the J gene lost 2 bases, with 11 bases spanning the gap. In DNA, the CDR3 is TGCAGCGTTGCTCAGACAGGAAACACCGGGGAGCTGTTTTTT. Protein: CSVAQTGNTGELFF.

The V gene is TRBV7-2, the J gene TRBJ2-5; D not certain. The CDR3 has 14 residues. Looked up from germline, CDR1 is SGHTA and CDR2 is FQGNSA. With 0 bases removed from V and 1 base from J, the gap between germline ends came to 6 bases. The CDR3 loop reads CASSLAATQETQYF. As DNA, the CDR3 is TGTGCCAGCAGCTTAGCAGCGACCCAAGAGACCCAGTACTTC. The complete variable domain, with remaining parts taken from reference TRBV7-2 and TRBJ2-5, reads GAGVSQSPSNKVTEKGKDVELRCDPISGHTALYWYRQSLGQGLEFLIYFQGNSAPDKSGLPSDRFSAERTGGSVSTLTIQRTQQEDSAVYLCASSLAATQETQYFGPGTRLLVL.

The CDR3 is CASSRDRAFNEQFF. CDR3 bases: TGTGCCAGCAGCCGGGACAGGGCTTTCAATGAGCAGTTCTTC. The chain couples TRBV14 to TRBJ2-1; 9 nucleotides match TRBD1. Per the germline V gene, CDR1 is SGHDN and CDR2 is FVKESK. The CDR3 has 14 residues. Trimming at V came to 4 bases and at J to 6 bases, leaving 4 bases not matched to a gene. The full variable domain, with the rest looked up from reference TRBV14 and TRBJ2-1, is EAGVTQFPSHSVIEKGQTVTLRCDPISGHDNLYWYRRVMGKEIKFLLHFVKESKQDESGMPNNRFLAERTGGTYSTLKVQPAELEDSGVYFCASSRDRAFNEQFFGPGTRLTVL.

This clone was seen more than once but under ten times. This sequence joins TRBV7-9 and TRBJ1-1; D gene ambiguous. V lost 8 bases and J lost 5, with 12 bases in between. The CDR3 runs to 12 residues. Germline lookup yields CDR1 SEHNR and CDR2 FQNEAQ (reference sequence). CDR3 nucleotides: TGTGCCAGCTATAGACTCGGGACTGAAGCTTTCTTT. Translated: CASYRLGTEAFF.

V usage is TRBV5-1 and J usage is TRBJ1-1, with 11 bases lining up with TRBD1. Germline V gene data show CDR1 as SGHRS and CDR2 as YFSETQ. J lost 4 bases, V lost 4 bases, and 6 bases had no gene match. The CDR3 contains 15 residues. As DNA, the CDR3 is TGCGCCAGCAGCGCGGACAGGGGGCTTGTCACTGAAGCTTTCTTT. This sequence encodes CASSADRGLVTEAFF.

CDR3 coding DNA: TGTGCCAGCAGCTTCCGGGACAGGGCTTTTGGGGCCAACGTCCTGACTTTC. Protein product: CASSFRDRAFGANVLTF. The chain recombines TRBV11-2 with TRBJ2-6; TRBD1 aligns across 9 bases. V was clipped by 3 bases and J by 3 bases; unmatched bases: 6. Per the germline V gene, CDR1 is SGHAT and CDR2 is FQNNGV. CDR3 size: 17 residues.

The chain has TRBV7-2 and TRBJ2-1, with TRBD2 matching over 14 bases. J lost 7 bases, V lost 6 bases, and 8 bases had no gene match. CDR1 and CDR2 (germline): SGHTA, FQGNSA. The CDR3 has 16 amino acids. This CDR3 is CASSREGTSGSNEQFF. CDR3 nucleotides: TGTGCCAGCAGTCGAGAGGGGACTAGCGGGAGTAATGAGCAGTTCTTC.

The chain joins TRBV11-2 to TRBJ2-1; weak D call: TRBD1 (6 bases). The germline CDR1 and CDR2 sequences are SGHAT and FQNNGV. The CDR3 consists of 18 residues. V was pared by 5 bases and J by 0 bases, with 20 bases between. The CDR3 reads CASSHPLYGQSSYNEQFF. The CDR3 DNA sequence: TGTGCCAGCAGCCATCCCCTCTACGGACAGAGCTCCTACAATGAGCAGTTCTTC.